This passage covers 4 T cell receptor beta chains from one sample sequenced in a study of long-term antiretroviral therapy in people with HIV. Version v3.0 of the immunoSEQ assay ran at survey level. TCRdb's table, derived via immunoSEQ multiplex PCR, lists solely in-frame clones and lacks some. The repertoire holds 20,000 to 30,000 clones, roughly 85% seen once, with approximately 11% in the top ten. The source material was unsorted PBMCs, sampled 1.2 years after starting antiretroviral therapy. The receptors stem from a woman in her thirties or forties with HIV.

This clone has just a few counts. This sequence joins TRBV7-9 and TRBJ1-1; D possibly corresponds to TRBD1 (6 bases). CDR1 is SEHNR, CDR2 FQNEAQ, per germline (reference sequence). The CDR3 is 13 amino acids. V was trimmed by 3 bases and J by 2 bases, leaving 7 bases between them. CDR3 sequence (DNA): TGTGCCAGCAGCTTGACAGGTAACACTGAAGCTTTCTTT. Translated: CASSLTGNTEAFF.

The chain recombines TRBV18 with TRBJ2-5; 7 positions agree with TRBD1. V dropped 4 bases and J dropped 2; count of bases not matched to a gene: 7. Germline CDR1 is KGHSH and CDR2 is LQKENI. The CDR3 is made up of 15 amino acids. The CDR3 sequence is CASSLRQGIQETQYF. CDR3 DNA: TGTGCCAGCTCACTCCGACAGGGCATACAAGAGACCCAGTACTTC.

The CDR3 spells CASSQDGATGSGETQYF. Written as DNA, the CDR3 is TGTGCCAGCAGCCAAGACGGTGCGACAGGGTCTGGGGAGACCCAGTACTTC. This sequence joins TRBV4-2 and TRBJ2-5; 7 bases are a match to TRBD1. The CDR3 spans 17 residues. Germline values: CDR1 LGHNA, CDR2 YNFKEQ. Germline trimming cut 0 bases from V and 5 bases from J; bases unmatched to any gene: 12.

This sequence joins TRBV10-3 and TRBJ1-1; D gene ambiguous. The V end lost 10 bases, the J end lost 0 bases, and 18 bases lay between the germline ends. Germline CDR1 ENHRY, CDR2 SYGVKD. The CDR3 spans 15 residues. The chain's CDR3 is CATVPGMGMNTEAFF. The CDR3 region has the DNA TGTGCCACGGTGCCTGGAATGGGGATGAACACTGAAGCTTTCTTT.